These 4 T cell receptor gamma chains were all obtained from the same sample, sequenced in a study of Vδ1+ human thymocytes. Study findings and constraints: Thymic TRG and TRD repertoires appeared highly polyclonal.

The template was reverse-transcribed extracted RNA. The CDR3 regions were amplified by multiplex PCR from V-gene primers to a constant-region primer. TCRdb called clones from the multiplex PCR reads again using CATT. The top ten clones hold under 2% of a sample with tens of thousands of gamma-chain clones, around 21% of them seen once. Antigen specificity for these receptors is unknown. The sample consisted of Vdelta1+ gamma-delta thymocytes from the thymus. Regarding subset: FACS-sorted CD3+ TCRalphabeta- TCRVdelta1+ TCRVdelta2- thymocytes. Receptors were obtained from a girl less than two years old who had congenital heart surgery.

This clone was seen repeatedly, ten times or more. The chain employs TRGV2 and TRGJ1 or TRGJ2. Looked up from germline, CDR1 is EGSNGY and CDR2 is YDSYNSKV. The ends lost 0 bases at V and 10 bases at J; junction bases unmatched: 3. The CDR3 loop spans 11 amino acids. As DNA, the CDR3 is TGTGCCACCTGGGACGGGGAGAAGAAACTCTTT. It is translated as CATWDGEKKLF.

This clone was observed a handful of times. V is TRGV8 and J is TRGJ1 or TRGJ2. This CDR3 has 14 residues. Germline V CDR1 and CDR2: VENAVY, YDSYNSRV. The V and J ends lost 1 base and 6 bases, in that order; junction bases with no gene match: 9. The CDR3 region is CATWDRGGAYKKLF. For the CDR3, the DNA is TGTGCCACCTGGGATAGAGGGGGCGCTTATAAGAAACTCTTT.

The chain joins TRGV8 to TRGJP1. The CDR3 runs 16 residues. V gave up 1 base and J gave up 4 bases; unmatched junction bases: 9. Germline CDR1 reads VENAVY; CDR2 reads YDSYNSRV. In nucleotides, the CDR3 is TGTGCCACCTGGGATAGCGTGTCCGGCACTGGTTGGTTCAAGATATTT. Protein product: CATWDSVSGTGWFKIF.

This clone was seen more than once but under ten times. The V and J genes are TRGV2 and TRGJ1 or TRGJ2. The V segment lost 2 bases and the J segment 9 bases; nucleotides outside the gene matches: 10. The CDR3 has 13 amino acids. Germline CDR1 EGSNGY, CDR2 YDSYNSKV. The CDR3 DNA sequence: TGTGCCACCTGGGACGAGAGGAATCTTAAGAAACTCTTT. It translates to CATWDERNLKKLF.